This T cell receptor (beta chain) was sequenced during a study of blood T cell repertoires in COVID-19. How the authors handled the data: Amplification of reference gene primers provided the estimated nucleated cell counts. The data were produced by immunoSEQ multiplex PCR, yet TCRdb's version contains in-frame clones alone and is incomplete. That table is the source of V, J and clone size, and D and trimming were worked out from the DNA. The sample records about 220,000 clones, about four fifths being singletons. The sequenced material came from peripheral blood. This clonotype originated in a woman between 65 and 79 years old with acute or convalescent COVID-19.

Here the CDR3 reads CASSSRGESTNEQFF. For the CDR3, the DNA is TGCGCCAGCAGCTCCCGGGGGGAATCGACGAATGAGCAGTTCTTC. The chain is built from TRBV5-1 and TRBJ2-1, with 7 bases lining up with TRBD2. Germline V lookup: CDR1 SGHRS, CDR2 YFSETQ. V dropped 3 bases and J dropped 7; count of bases not matched to a gene: 10. There are 15 residues in the CDR3.